The 14 T cell receptor beta chains presented below share a single source sample, sequenced in a study of T cell changes during pregnancy in multiple sclerosis. Sequencing was performed with immunoSEQ multiplex PCR; in TCRdb, only in-frame clones are kept and a portion is missing. This sample has around 95,000 clones, with 92% found just once. The sample consisted of peripheral blood, taken after pregnancy. These receptors originate from a female donor with multiple sclerosis, enrolled in a pregnancy study.

The chain recombines TRBV9 with TRBJ2-1; D gene unclear. Germline-derived CDR1 and CDR2 are SGDLS and YYNGEE. V was shortened by 3 bases and J by 5 bases, with 6 bases between the two germline ends. CDR3 length: 12 residues. CDR3 amino acids: CASSASDNEQFF. The CDR3 DNA follows: TGTGCCAGCAGCGCTTCGGACAATGAGCAGTTCTTC.

This clone was seen a single time. This chain joins TRBV5-3 and TRBJ1-5; D possibly corresponds to TRBD1 (6 bases). TRBV5-3 is an ORF, with its function uncertain. V dropped 3 bases and J dropped 0 bases, with 16 bases sitting between them. The length of the CDR3 is 17 residues. The CDR3 region is CARSWRSGGYSNQPQHF. The CDR3 nucleotides read TGTGCCAGAAGCTGGCGGTCGGGGGGCTATAGCAATCAGCCCCAGCATTTT.

This rearrangement joins TRBV2 to TRBJ2-7; 14 bases map to TRBD2. CDR3 length equals 15 residues. V lost 1 base to trimming and J lost 6 bases; unmatched junction nucleotides: 2. Per the germline V gene, CDR1 is SNHLY and CDR2 is FYNNEI. CDR3 in amino acids: CASSEGTSGGSEQYF. The CDR3 DNA is TGTGCCAGCAGTGAAGGGACTAGCGGGGGGTCCGAGCAGTACTTC. Supplemented by reference TRBV2 and TRBJ2-7, the full variable domain reads EPEVTQTPSHQVTQMGQEVILRCVPISNHLYFYWYRQILGQKVEFLVSFYNNEISEKSEIFDDQFSVERPDGSNFTLKIRSTKLEDSAMYFCASSEGTSGGSEQYFGPGTRLTVT.

The V call is TRBV5-5, the J call TRBJ2-7, with D perhaps matching TRBD2 (6 bases). The V end was cut by 0 bases, the J end by 3 bases, with 16 bases between. CDR3 length: 16 amino acids. Germline lookup yields CDR1 SGHKS and CDR2 YYEKEE (reference sequence). The CDR3 DNA reads TGTGCCAGCAGCTTGGCTGGGTCCGGAGGGGTCTACGAGCAGTACTTC. Residues: CASSLAGSGGVYEQYF.

The gene calls are TRBV7-9 and TRBJ2-3; maybe TRBD1 (6 bases). The V gene's germline CDR1 is SEHNR and CDR2 FQNEAQ (reference sequence). V lost 3 bases and J 2 bases, leaving 9 bases between the germline ends. The CDR3 totals 14 residues. CDR3 amino acids: CASSFTGTTDTQYF. The CDR3 bases are TGTGCCAGCAGCTTCACAGGGACCACAGATACGCAGTATTTT.

The chain uses TRBV7-9 and TRBJ2-7; 7 nucleotides agree with TRBD2. CDR1 is SEHNR and CDR2 is FQNEAQ in the germline V gene (reference sequence). J was trimmed by 5 bases and V by 5 bases; bases with no gene match: 9. This CDR3 has 14 residues. CDR3 bases: TGTGCCAGCAGCCAGCGGGACTCGCCTCACGAGCAGTACTTC. It specifies CASSQRDSPHEQYF.

The chain joins TRBV28 to TRBJ1-5; TRBD1 is a possible D gene (6 bases). The germline V gene encodes CDR1 MDHEN and CDR2 SYDVKM. V lost 2 bases and J lost 7, with 18 bases in between. This CDR3 region has 16 residues. CDR3 coding DNA: TGTGCCAGCAGTTTAGTACCCACAGGGATGGGACAGCCCCAGCATTTT. Translated, it gives CASSLVPTGMGQPQHF.

The V gene is TRBV25-1, the J gene TRBJ1-6; 9 bases match TRBD1. Germline CDR1 is MGHDK and CDR2 is SYGVNS. V shed 8 bases, J shed 10 bases, and the junction held 12 bases outside the gene matches. The CDR3 runs to 15 residues. Here the CDR3 reads CASQPPTGGGSPLHF. CDR3 nucleotide sequence: TGTGCCAGCCAACCGCCGACAGGGGGAGGATCACCCCTCCACTTT.

In nucleotides, the CDR3 is TGTGCCAGCAGCTTAGCCCCCGACTACGAGCAGTACTTC. This translates into CASSLAPDYEQYF. V is TRBV5-6 and J is TRBJ2-7; unclear D gene. CDR1 and CDR2 (germline): SGHDT, YYEEEE. Trimming cost V 2 bases and J 3 bases, with 9 bases left between them. The CDR3 consists of 13 residues.

The CDR3 is CASSLADRAHTEAFF. In nucleotides, the CDR3 is TGTGCCAGCAGCTTGGCTGACAGAGCCCACACTGAAGCTTTCTTT. The chain uses TRBV11-2 and TRBJ1-1, with a tentative D call TRBD1 (5 bases). The CDR3 is 15 residues long. CDR1 and CDR2 (germline): SGHAT, FQNNGV. Trimming removed 3 bases at V and 3 bases at J, with 14 bases between. Together with reference TRBV11-2 and TRBJ1-1, the CDR3 gives the full variable domain: EAGVAQSPRYKIIEKRQSVAFWCNPISGHATLYWYQQILGQGPKLLIQFQNNGVVDDSQLPKDRFSAERLKGVDSTLKIQPAKLEDSAVYLCASSLADRAHTEAFFGQGTRLTVV.

The rearrangement links TRBV10-3 to TRBJ2-2; TRBD1 matches at 8 bases. Germline assignment: CDR1 ENHRY and CDR2 SYGVKD. The V segment lost 2 bases and the J segment 4 bases; nucleotides outside the gene matches: 3. The CDR3 contains 15 residues. The DNA for the CDR3 is TGTGCCATCAGTGAGGATGGGACAGGCACCGGGGAGCTGTTTTTT. Amino acid sequence: CAISEDGTGTGELFF.

This rearrangement joins TRBV11-2 to TRBJ2-1, with D perhaps matching TRBD2 (6 bases). Germline lookup yields CDR1 SGHAT and CDR2 FQNNGV. The V gene lost 0 bases and the J gene lost 15 bases, with 12 bases spanning the gap. The CDR3 spans 12 residues. CDR3 sequence reads: CASSLEGGVVFF. As DNA, the CDR3 is TGTGCCAGCAGCTTAGAAGGAGGGGTGGTGTTCTTC. Full variable domain (remainder filled in from reference TRBV11-2 and TRBJ2-1): EAGVAQSPRYKIIEKRQSVAFWCNPISGHATLYWYQQILGQGPKLLIQFQNNGVVDDSQLPKDRFSAERLKGVDSTLKIQPAKLEDSAVYLCASSLEGGVVFFGPGTRLTVL.

This clone was seen a single time. V usage is TRBV6-6 and J usage is TRBJ1-2; 12 bases match TRBD1. J gave up 8 bases and V 7 bases, and 8 bases lay outside the gene matches. The CDR3 sequence is 14 residues long. The germline gives CDR1 MNHNY, CDR2 SVGAGI (reference sequence). CDR3 sequence: CASIGTGGSGGYTF. In nucleotides, the CDR3 is TGTGCCAGCATTGGGACAGGGGGCTCGGGAGGCTACACCTTC.

The chain combines TRBV29-1 with TRBJ2-1; possibly TRBD2 for D (5 bases). With 4 bases removed from V and 5 bases from J, the gap between germline ends came to 12 bases. CDR3 size: 13 residues. In germline, CDR1 is SQVTM, CDR2 ANQGSEA. The CDR3 DNA sequence: TGCAGCGTTGGAGGGAGACTTAACAATGAGCAGTTCTTC. Amino acid sequence: CSVGGRLNNEQFF.